A selection of T cell receptor beta chains follows, all from one sample in a study of blood T cell repertoires in COVID-19. Produced via immunoSEQ multiplex PCR; TCRdb's table is partial and in-frame only. This table holds about 160,000 clones, roughly 85% found once. The sample comprised peripheral blood. The receptors were gathered from a human donor with acute or convalescent COVID-19. The donor label of this sample is uncertain. CDR3s include the opening cysteine and the closing phenylalanine or tryptophan. A D gene is named only where the DNA matches it firmly. Size is stated for part of the rows, as once, few or many counts, or as a class when the clone is expanded.

j_gene: TRBJ1-6; abundance: NA; d_gene: NA; v_gene: TRBV30; CDR3aa: CAWYQGSLLHF; CDR3nt: TGTGCCTGGTATCAGGGATCACTCCTCCACTTT
j_gene: TRBJ2-7; abundance: few; d_gene: NA; v_gene: TRBV6-2/TRBV6-3; CDR3aa: CASSVDPTTYEQYF; CDR3nt: TGTGCCAGCAGTGTTGATCCCACAACCTACGAGCAGTACTTC
j_gene: TRBJ1-2; abundance: NA; d_gene: TRBD1; v_gene: TRBV29-1; CDR3aa: CSARTGTDYGYTF; CDR3nt: TGCAGCGCCAGGACAGGAACTGACTATGGCTACACCTTC
j_gene: TRBJ1-1; abundance: NA; d_gene: TRBD1; v_gene: TRBV25-1; CDR3aa: CASGTGALNTEAFF; CDR3nt: TGTGCCAGCGGTACAGGGGCCCTGAACACTGAAGCTTTCTTT
j_gene: TRBJ1-3; abundance: NA; d_gene: NA; v_gene: TRBV7-2; CDR3aa: CASSLKTSGNTIYF; CDR3nt: TGTGCCAGCAGCTTAAAAACTTCTGGAAACACCATATATTTT
j_gene: TRBJ1-5; abundance: NA; d_gene: NA; v_gene: TRBV28; CDR3aa: CASSPTQQRGNQPQHF; CDR3nt: TGTGCCAGCAGCCCGACTCAGCAGAGGGGCAATCAGCCCCAGCATTTT
j_gene: TRBJ1-6; abundance: NA; d_gene: NA; v_gene: TRBV19; CDR3aa: CASKPAGNSPLHF; CDR3nt: TGTGCCAGCAAGCCTGCAGGGAATTCACCCCTCCACTTT
j_gene: TRBJ2-7; abundance: few; d_gene: TRBD1; v_gene: TRBV11-2; CDR3aa: CASSSRDRGSYEQYF; CDR3nt: TGTGCCAGCAGCTCCCGGGACAGGGGGTCCTACGAGCAGTACTTC
j_gene: TRBJ2-3; abundance: NA; d_gene: NA; v_gene: TRBV3-1/TRBV3-2; CDR3aa: CASSQAGIGTDTQYF; CDR3nt: TGTGCCAGCAGCCAAGCGGGGATCGGAACAGATACGCAGTATTTT
j_gene: TRBJ2-3; abundance: NA; d_gene: TRBD2; v_gene: TRBV4-3; CDR3aa: CASSQTLARSTDTQYF; CDR3nt: TGCGCCAGCAGCCAAACACTAGCGCGTAGCACAGATACGCAGTATTTT
j_gene: TRBJ2-3; abundance: NA; d_gene: NA; v_gene: TRBV7-8; CDR3aa: CASSFHGSRGTDTQYF; CDR3nt: TGTGCCAGCAGCTTTCACGGGTCGAGGGGCACAGATACGCAGTATTTT
j_gene: TRBJ1-5; abundance: few; d_gene: NA; v_gene: TRBV3-1/TRBV3-2; CDR3aa: CASSQDLYSGSPQHF; CDR3nt: TGTGCCAGCAGCCAAGATCTGTATTCGGGTTCGCCCCAGCATTTT
j_gene: TRBJ1-1; abundance: NA; d_gene: NA; v_gene: TRBV10-2; CDR3aa: CASKGRGWTEAFF; CDR3nt: TGCGCCAGTAAGGGAAGGGGATGGACTGAAGCTTTCTTT
j_gene: TRBJ2-5; abundance: NA; d_gene: TRBD2; v_gene: TRBV7-6; CDR3aa: CASSLARTSGYETQYF; CDR3nt: TGTGCCAGCAGCTTAGCGAGGACTAGCGGCTACGAGACCCAGTACTTC
j_gene: TRBJ2-1; abundance: NA; d_gene: TRBD1; v_gene: TRBV5-1; CDR3aa: CASSPPDRGGTEQFF; CDR3nt: TGCGCCAGCAGCCCCCCGGACAGGGGTGGGACTGAGCAGTTCTTC
j_gene: TRBJ2-3; abundance: NA; d_gene: NA; v_gene: TRBV9; CDR3aa: CASSPDFRTDTQYF; CDR3nt: TGTGCCAGCAGCCCGGACTTCCGCACAGATACGCAGTATTTT